This T cell receptor (beta chain) was obtained from a study of blood T cell repertoires in COVID-19. Study details: Italy, Spain and the United States were the sources of the convalescent and acute COVID-19 samples. Sources were T cells, B-cell-depleted T cells, or PBMCs; the material itself was cDNA or gDNA.

V gave up 2 bases and J gave up 7 bases, with 15 bases separating them. Germline V CDR1 and CDR2: SEHNR, FQNEAQ (reference sequence). This CDR3 comprises 14 residues. As originally analysed: Estimates of nucleated cell counts were drawn from the amplification of reference gene primers. Libraries were prepared by immunoSEQ multiplex PCR; TCRdb keeps only in-frame clonotypes and omits some of them. V and J calls and clone size are those listed in that table; D and trimming were worked out from the DNA. The data contain approximately 110,000 clones, roughly 86% of them singletons. This clone was counted once.

The TCR was taken from a human donor in a cohort sampled during active COVID-19. The chain recombines TRBV7-9 with TRBJ2-7, with TRBD1 as a possible D gene (6 bases). The sequencing input was peripheral blood. CDR3 nucleotides: TGTGCCAGCAGCTTAATGGCCAGAGGGGGTGAGCAGTACTTC. Translating it yields CASSLMARGGEQYF.